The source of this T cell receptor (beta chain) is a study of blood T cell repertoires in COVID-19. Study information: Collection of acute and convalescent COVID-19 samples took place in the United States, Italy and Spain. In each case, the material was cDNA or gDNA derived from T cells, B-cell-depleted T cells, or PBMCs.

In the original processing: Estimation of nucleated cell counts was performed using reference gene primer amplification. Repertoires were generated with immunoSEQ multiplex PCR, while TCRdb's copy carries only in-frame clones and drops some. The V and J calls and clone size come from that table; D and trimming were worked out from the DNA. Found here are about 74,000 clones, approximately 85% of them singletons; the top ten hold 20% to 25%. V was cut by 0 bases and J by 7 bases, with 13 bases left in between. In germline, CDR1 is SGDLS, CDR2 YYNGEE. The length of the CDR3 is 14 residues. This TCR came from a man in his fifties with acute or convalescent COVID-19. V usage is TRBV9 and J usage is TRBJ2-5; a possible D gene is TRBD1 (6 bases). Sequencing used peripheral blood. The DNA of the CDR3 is TGTGCCAGCAGCGTAGGGGGGCTAGGTGCGACCCAGTACTTC. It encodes CASSVGGLGATQYF.